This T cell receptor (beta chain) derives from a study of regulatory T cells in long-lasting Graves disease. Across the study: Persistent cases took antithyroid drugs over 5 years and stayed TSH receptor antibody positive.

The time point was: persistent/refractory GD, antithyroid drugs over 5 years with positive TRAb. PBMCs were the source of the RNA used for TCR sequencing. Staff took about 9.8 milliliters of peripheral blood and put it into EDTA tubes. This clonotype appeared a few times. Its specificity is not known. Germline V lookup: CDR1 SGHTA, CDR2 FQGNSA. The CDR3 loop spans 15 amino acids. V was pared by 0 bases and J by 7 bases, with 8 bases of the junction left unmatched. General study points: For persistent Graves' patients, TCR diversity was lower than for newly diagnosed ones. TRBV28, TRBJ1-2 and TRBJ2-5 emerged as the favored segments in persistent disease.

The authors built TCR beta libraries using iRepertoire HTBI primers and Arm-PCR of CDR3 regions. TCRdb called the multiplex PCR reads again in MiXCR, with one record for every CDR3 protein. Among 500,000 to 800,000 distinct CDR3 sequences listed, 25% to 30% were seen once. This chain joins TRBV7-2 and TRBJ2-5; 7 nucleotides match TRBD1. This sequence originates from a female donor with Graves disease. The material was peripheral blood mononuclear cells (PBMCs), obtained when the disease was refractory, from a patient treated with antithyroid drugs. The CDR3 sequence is CASSLAGQSRGTQYF. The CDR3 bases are TGTGCCAGCAGCTTAGCGGGACAGTCAAGGGGGACCCAGTACTTC.